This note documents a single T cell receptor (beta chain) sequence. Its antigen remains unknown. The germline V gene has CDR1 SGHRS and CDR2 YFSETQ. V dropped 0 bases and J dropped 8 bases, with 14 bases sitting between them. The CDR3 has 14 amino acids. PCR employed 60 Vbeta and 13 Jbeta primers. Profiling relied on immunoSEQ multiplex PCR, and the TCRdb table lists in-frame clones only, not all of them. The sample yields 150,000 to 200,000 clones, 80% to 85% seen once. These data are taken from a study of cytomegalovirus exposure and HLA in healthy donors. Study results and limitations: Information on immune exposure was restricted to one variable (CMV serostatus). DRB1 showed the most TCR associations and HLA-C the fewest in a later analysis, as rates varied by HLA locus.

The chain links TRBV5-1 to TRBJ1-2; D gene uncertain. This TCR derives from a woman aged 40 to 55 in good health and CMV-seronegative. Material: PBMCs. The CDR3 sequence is CASSLDGSTVGYTF. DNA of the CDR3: TGCGCCAGCAGCTTGGACGGGTCGACGGTGGGCTACACCTTC.